This T cell receptor beta chain was retrieved from a study of blood T cell repertoires in COVID-19. Study as a whole: There were acute and convalescent COVID-19 samples, and they came from the United States, Italy and Spain. T cells, B-cell-depleted T cells, or PBMCs supplied cDNA or gDNA.

Authors' analysis steps: Amplified reference gene primers provided the basis for estimating nucleated cell counts. The protocol was immunoSEQ multiplex PCR, while the TCRdb copy is restricted to in-frame clones and leaves out a portion. V and J calls and clone size are as listed in that table; D and trimming were resolved from the DNA. The table has some 70,000 clones, about 86% seen once; the top ten hold approximately 15%. V gave up 3 bases and J gave up 5 bases, with 7 bases separating them. Germline V CDR1 and CDR2: DFQATT, SNEGSKA (reference sequence). This CDR3 has 11 residues. Enrollment of patients from Seattle took place during active infection, with longitudinal follow-up. As for this clone: Within the sample, other DNA sequences also encode this same CDR3.

The clonotype comes from a man aged 40-49 years with COVID-19, enrolled during active disease. Sequences were obtained from peripheral blood. V usage is TRBV20-1 and J usage is TRBJ1-1; D uncertain. The CDR3 here is CSASTRTEAFF. The DNA for the CDR3 is TGCAGTGCTAGCACGAGAACTGAAGCTTTCTTT.